This TCR beta chain was sequenced during a study of blood T cell repertoires in COVID-19. Only in-frame clones appear in the TCRdb table, and some are missing; sequencing was by immunoSEQ multiplex PCR. In the table there are around 330,000 clones, 90% of which are singletons. The participants were between 18 and 89 years old and came from 24 US areas. The V gene's germline CDR1 is SNHLY and CDR2 FYNNEI. The CDR3 contains 14 residues. V lost 1 base and J lost 6, with 9 bases in between. The specimen sequenced was PBMCs or T cells enriched from blood (not recorded which). The chain employs TRBV2 and TRBJ2-2; perhaps TRBD1 as D (5 bases). The receptor was derived from a man in his sixties who had recovered from COVID-19. For the CDR3, the DNA is TGTGCCAGCAGTGAAGATAGGGGTCCCGGGGAGCTGTTTTTT. It yields the protein CASSEDRGPGELFF.